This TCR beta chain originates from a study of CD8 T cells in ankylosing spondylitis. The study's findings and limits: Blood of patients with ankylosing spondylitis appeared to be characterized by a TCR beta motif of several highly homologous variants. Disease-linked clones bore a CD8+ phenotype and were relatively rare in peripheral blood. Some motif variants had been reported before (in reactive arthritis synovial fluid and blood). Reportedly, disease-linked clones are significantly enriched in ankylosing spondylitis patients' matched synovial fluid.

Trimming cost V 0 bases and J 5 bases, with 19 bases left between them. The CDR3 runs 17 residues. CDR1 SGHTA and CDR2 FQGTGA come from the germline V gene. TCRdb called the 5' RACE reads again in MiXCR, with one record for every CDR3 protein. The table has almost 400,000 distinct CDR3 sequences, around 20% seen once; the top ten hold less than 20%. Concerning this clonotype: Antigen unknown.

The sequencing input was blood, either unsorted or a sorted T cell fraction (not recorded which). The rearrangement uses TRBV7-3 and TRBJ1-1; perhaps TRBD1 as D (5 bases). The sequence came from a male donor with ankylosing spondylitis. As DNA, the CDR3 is TGTGCCAGCAGCTTAACAGGAGGGCAAGGGGTGAGGACTGAAGCTTTCTTT. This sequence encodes CASSLTGGQGVRTEAFF.